The present T cell receptor (beta chain) was sequenced within a study of CD8 T cells in ankylosing spondylitis. Findings of the study overall: A number of the motif variants had already been described in reactive arthritis synovial fluid and blood. Blood from ankylosing spondylitis patients appeared to carry a characteristic roughly 8-variant TCR beta motif. The disease-linked clones had a CD8+ phenotype and low blood frequencies. Reported data indicate significant enrichment of disease-linked clones within matched ankylosing spondylitis synovial fluid.

TCRdb reanalysed the 5' RACE reads using MiXCR and keeps one entry per CDR3 protein. The sample lists fewer than 650,000 distinct CDR3 sequences, about 13% occurring once. In this sample, this clonotype turned up many times. The antigen is undetermined. This TCR was recovered from a male donor with ankylosing spondylitis. Sequenced input: blood, either unsorted or a sorted T cell fraction (not recorded which).

CDR3 nucleotide sequence: TGTGCCAGCAGACGACTAGATCTTCTAAACACCGGGGAGCTGTTTTTT. Translation gives CASRRLDLLNTGELFF. The gene calls are TRBV5-6 and TRBJ2-2; TRBD2 might be the D (6 bases). Looked up from germline, CDR1 is SGHDT and CDR2 is YYEEEE. The germline V and J ends were trimmed by 5 bases and 2 bases, with 16 bases remaining between them. This CDR3 has 16 residues.